This section outlines one T cell receptor beta chain sequence together with its context. The antigen remains unidentified. Every donor was a Caucasian adult from Nashville, Tennessee. Negatively enriched CD4+ T cells were divided by CD45RA into naive and memory. The data originate from a study of shared clonotypes between healthy human individuals. Points from the study as a whole: Only blood was sampled, and tissue TCR repertoires likely differ from blood ones.

The germline gives CDR1 GTSNPN, CDR2 SVGIG (reference sequence). V lost 2 bases and J lost 0, with 11 bases in between. The CDR3 runs to 15 residues. A deep-level run was used for the assay. The assay was immunoSEQ multiplex PCR, and TCRdb's table has in-frame clones only and misses some. The sample gives millions of clones, approximately 93% of which show up once; roughly 0.36% is in the top ten. The TCR was taken from a man aged 18 to 30 in good health. Some clones in this sample may be carry-over from other donors' samples. The sequenced material came from naive CD4+ T cells from PBMCs. Subset noted: CD45RA+ positively selected. This sequence joins TRBV30 and TRBJ1-5; tentative D call: TRBD1 (6 bases). The DNA for the CDR3 is TGTGCCTGGAGTTTTGGGGGCGGTAGCAATCAGCCCCAGCATTTT. The encoded protein is CAWSFGGGSNQPQHF.